The rows below give T cell receptor beta chains drawn from one sample of a study of T cell repertoires in cytomegalovirus infection. MiXCR, applied by TCRdb to the reads, yields one record per CDR3 protein. The sample yields some 220,000 distinct CDR3 sequences, approximately 13% seen once. The sequencing sample was made of PBMCs. The source of these receptors is a human donor in good health (CMV status not recorded). Some clones in this sample may be carry-over from other donors' samples. Both conserved end residues are part of each CDR3.

CDR3: CASSPSGLAGRDTQYF
V: TRBV5-1
J: TRBJ2-3

CDR3: CASAGGGRLETQYF
V: TRBV28
J: TRBJ2-5

CDR3: CASSYRSGGRSTDTQYF
V: TRBV6-6
J: TRBJ2-3

CDR3: CASSLARDRTPDTQYF
V: TRBV11-3
J: TRBJ2-3

CDR3: CASMGLPGTGTSEAFF
V: TRBV19
J: TRBJ1-1

CDR3: CASSLGPLGGSGNTIYF
V: TRBV2
J: TRBJ1-3

CDR3: CSVEGTGRKDGYTF
V: TRBV29-1
J: TRBJ1-2

CDR3: CASRFGREPYEQYF
V: TRBV6-5
J: TRBJ2-7

CDR3: CSVGSVAGNTIYF
V: TRBV29-1
J: TRBJ1-3

CDR3: CSAPRRGSTDTQYF
V: TRBV20-1
J: TRBJ2-3

CDR3: CASSVSGGAGKETQYF
V: TRBV7-3
J: TRBJ2-5

CDR3: CASSTRQLNQPQHF
V: TRBV7-2
J: TRBJ1-5

CDR3: CASSPLRDQPQHF
V: TRBV12-3/TRBV12-4
J: TRBJ1-5

CDR3: CASSQDLGLGSTEAFF
V: TRBV4-3
J: TRBJ1-1

CDR3: CASSTGDMQETQYF
V: TRBV6-6
J: TRBJ2-5

CDR3: CASSRTRGAGETQYF
V: TRBV12-3/TRBV12-4
J: TRBJ2-5

CDR3: CSALGGALNEQYF
V: TRBV29-1
J: TRBJ2-7

CDR3: CASSTRTGYKNYGYTF
V: TRBV19
J: TRBJ1-2

CDR3: CASREGGSNQPQHF
V: TRBV6-2/TRBV6-3
J: TRBJ1-5

CDR3: CASSPTGAQSPLLHF
V: TRBV28
J: TRBJ1-6

CDR3: CASSLETSGRYNEQFF
V: TRBV7-9
J: TRBJ2-1

CDR3: CASSPRQARESTQYF
V: TRBV7-2
J: TRBJ2-3

CDR3: CASGYNSGANEKLFF
V: TRBV28
J: TRBJ1-4

CDR3: CASSLGVSGNSYF
V: TRBV7-2
J: TRBJ2-7

CDR3: CASSSDRARNTEAFF
V: TRBV7-2
J: TRBJ1-1

CDR3: CASSTDTGEQYF
V: TRBV5-1
J: TRBJ2-7

CDR3: CSASTSGGAVDTQYF
V: TRBV20-1
J: TRBJ2-3

CDR3: CASRTRGRNNEKLFF
V: TRBV19
J: TRBJ1-4

CDR3: CASRLNPQETQYF
V: TRBV7-2
J: TRBJ2-5

CDR3: CASSRTSGVNEQFF
V: TRBV7-8
J: TRBJ2-1

CDR3: CASSPLGGIANYGYTF
V: TRBV3-1
J: TRBJ1-2

CDR3: CASSLDSPRGPQHF
V: TRBV5-1
J: TRBJ1-5

CDR3: CASSPTGNYGYTF
V: TRBV7-2
J: TRBJ1-2

CDR3: CASSYLTGTGEGEQFF
V: TRBV6-6
J: TRBJ2-1

CDR3: CASSLEATGRVGRSTYEQYF
V: TRBV7-2
J: TRBJ2-7

CDR3: CASSIAGLAVETQYF
V: TRBV7-8
J: TRBJ2-5

CDR3: CASSYSGTDLRGYTF
V: TRBV6-6
J: TRBJ1-2

CDR3: CASSLQKSSYNEQFF
V: TRBV7-2
J: TRBJ2-1

CDR3: CASSPEGGPGGYAFF
V: TRBV9
J: TRBJ1-1

CDR3: CAISESLRSYEQYF
V: TRBV10-3
J: TRBJ2-7

CDR3: CASSQDHYQYF
V: TRBV4-2
J: TRBJ2-7

CDR3: CSVEAAGGHTEAFF
V: TRBV29-1
J: TRBJ1-1

CDR3: CASSGQGGTLLTEAFF
V: TRBV9
J: TRBJ1-1

CDR3: CASSPRLDRQKYF
V: TRBV7-2
J: TRBJ2-7

CDR3: CASSLVQGAGQETQYF
V: TRBV27
J: TRBJ2-5

CDR3: CASSRRAGVTGELFF
V: TRBV19
J: TRBJ2-2

CDR3: CASSLIRSSNQPQHF
V: TRBV7-2
J: TRBJ1-5

CDR3: CASSSGQAESGYTF
V: TRBV7-2
J: TRBJ1-2

CDR3: CASSTRGFGTEAFF
V: TRBV7-6
J: TRBJ1-1

CDR3: CASSLLSGVYEAFF
V: TRBV7-8
J: TRBJ1-1

CDR3: CASSQDLSYEQYF
V: TRBV4-3
J: TRBJ2-7

CDR3: CASRGQGTGELFF
V: TRBV6-4
J: TRBJ2-2

CDR3: CASSLDGSGNTIYF
V: TRBV7-2
J: TRBJ1-3

CDR3: CASSLAAGPRRGYTF
V: TRBV5-4
J: TRBJ1-2

CDR3: CANSLRGGTGELFF
V: TRBV7-2
J: TRBJ2-2

CDR3: CASSQDTPSIYNEQFF
V: TRBV4-1
J: TRBJ2-1

CDR3: CASSDPGATSPRETQYF
V: TRBV10-2
J: TRBJ2-5

CDR3: CASSYSEITDGYTF
V: TRBV6-2/TRBV6-3
J: TRBJ1-2

CDR3: CASSRDRDETQYF
V: TRBV7-2
J: TRBJ2-5